These 16 T cell receptor beta chains were sequenced from one sample in a study of CD8+CD57+ T cells in acquired aplastic anemia. TCR beta VDJ and CDR3 profiling used genomic DNA as template. MiXCR, run by TCRdb on the reads, gives a single entry per CDR3 protein. The data show about 110,000 distinct CDR3 sequences, approximately 48% seen once. The sequenced sample consisted of sorted CD4+, CD8+, or CD8+CD57+ T cells (not recorded which) from PBMCs. The source is a human donor in good health, serving as a control.

This clonotype came up once. Mismatch with germline at one junction end may stem from a read error. V gene TRBV10-2 combines with J gene TRBJ1-2; D is unresolved. CDR3 length: 12 amino acids. Germline V gives CDR1 WSHSY, CDR2 SAAADI. This CDR3 is CASSYSNSVYTF. The CDR3 bases are TGTGCCAGCAGTTACTCGAACAGTGTCTACACCTTC.

The chain combines TRBV19 with TRBJ2-7, with 10 bases aligning to TRBD1. The CDR3 consists of 15 residues. Germline V CDR1 and CDR2: LNHDA, SQIVND (reference sequence). V shed 5 bases and J 3 bases; nucleotides not matched to a gene: 7. CDR3 nucleotide sequence: TGTGCCAGTAGTGCAGCCCGGGACAGGGGCTACGAGCAGTACTTC. This codes for CASSAARDRGYEQYF. Drawing the rest from reference TRBV19 and TRBJ2-7, the complete variable domain is DGGITQSPKYLFRKEGQNVTLSCEQNLNHDAMYWYRQDPGQGLRLIYYSQIVNDFQKGDIAEGYSVSREKKESFPLTVTSAQKNPTAFYLCASSAARDRGYEQYFGPGTRLTVT.

The J gene is TRBJ1-4, the V gene TRBV9; D is uncertain. Germline V lookup: CDR1 SGDLS, CDR2 YYNGEE. The CDR3 has 13 residues. V was trimmed by 1 base and J by 14 bases, leaving 15 bases between them. The CDR3 coding sequence is TGTGCCAGCAGCGTAAATCAGAGAGGCTGGCTGTTTTTT. As protein: CASSVNQRGWLFF.

The chain uses TRBV2 and TRBJ2-3, with TRBD2 matching over 9 bases. Germline values: CDR1 SNHLY, CDR2 FYNNEI. V trimming: 7 bases; J trimming: 10 bases; junction bases outside the gene matches: 9. The length of the CDR3 is 13 residues. As DNA, the CDR3 is TGTGCCAGCATAGAGCGGGGGGACTATGCGCAGTATTTT. Its protein product is CASIERGDYAQYF. Drawing the rest from reference TRBV2 and TRBJ2-3, the complete variable domain is EPEVTQTPSHQVTQMGQEVILRCVPISNHLYFYWYRQILGQKVEFLVSFYNNEISEKSEIFDDQFSVERPDGSNFTLKIRSTKLEDSAMYFCASIERGDYAQYFGPGTRLTVL.

The table lists this clonotype with a few counts. This chain joins TRBV19 and TRBJ2-5; 12 bases map to TRBD2. The CDR3 runs to 14 residues. Germline V gene lookup returns CDR1 LNHDA and CDR2 SQIVND (reference sequence). V was pared by 9 bases and J by 3 bases, with 5 bases of the junction left unmatched. CDR3 protein: CASSRLAGEETQYF. The CDR3, as DNA: TGTGCCAGCAGTCGACTAGCGGGGGAAGAGACCCAGTACTTC.

Many counts were recorded for this clonotype. The V call is TRBV9, the J call TRBJ1-1, with D possibly matching TRBD1 (6 bases). Trimming cost V 4 bases and J 3 bases, with 22 bases left between them. Per the germline V gene, CDR1 is SGDLS and CDR2 is YYNGEE. There are 17 residues in the CDR3. The CDR3, as DNA: TGTGCCAGCAGCCGGACTTGGAGGGGGGGGAGGGACACTGAAGCTTTCTTT. Translating it yields CASSRTWRGGRDTEAFF.

The sample holds many counts of this clonotype. The chain uses TRBV2 and TRBJ1-1; D ambiguous. The ends were cut back, 2 bases at V and 14 bases at J, with 21 bases in the middle. The germline V gene encodes CDR1 SNHLY and CDR2 FYNNEI. The CDR3 has 14 amino acids. In DNA form, the CDR3 reads TGTGCCAGCAGTGAAAGTGTATCTTTGAGGGTTGGCTTCTTT. Residues: CASSESVSLRVGFF.

The rearrangement links TRBV6-2 or TRBV6-3 to TRBJ1-6; the D gene is possibly TRBD1 (5 bases). The CDR3 is 13 residues long. V was pared by 9 bases and J by 8 bases, with 14 bases between. Per germline, CDR1 MNHEY and CDR2 SVGEGT. The CDR3 loop is CASGDSAYSPLHF. As DNA, the CDR3 is TGTGCCAGTGGGGACTCGGCCTATTCACCCCTCCACTTT.

This clonotype was seen many times. This sequence joins TRBV29-1 and TRBJ2-7; 8 bases line up with TRBD1. The CDR3 has 13 amino acids. CDR1 and CDR2 (germline): SQVTM, ANQGSEA. The V and J ends lost 4 bases and 2 bases, in that order; junction bases with no gene match: 4. The CDR3: CSVAGQGPYEQYF. The CDR3 DNA follows: TGCAGCGTTGCCGGACAGGGTCCCTACGAGCAGTACTTC.

This clonotype occurred many times. The rearrangement links TRBV13 to TRBJ2-5; 11 nucleotides line up with TRBD2. CDR3 length equals 15 residues. The germline CDR1 and CDR2 sequences are PRHDT and FYEKMQ (reference sequence). J lost 5 bases, V lost 0 bases, and 2 bases had no gene match. CDR3: CASSLGGTSGETQYF. CDR3 nucleotides: TGTGCCAGCAGCTTAGGTGGGACTAGCGGCGAGACCCAGTACTTC.

The genes are TRBV10-3 and TRBJ2-1, with 7 bases matching TRBD2. Germline CDR1 reads ENHRY; CDR2 reads SYGVKD. The trim removed 10 bases at V and 0 bases at J, leaving 6 bases unmatched. CDR3 length equals 14 residues. As DNA, the CDR3 is TGTGCCACCGGGGAGGGAGTCTCCTACAATGAGCAGTTCTTC. It encodes CATGEGVSYNEQFF.

This clonotype appeared once. The junction differs from germline at one of its ends, possibly a read error. The chain couples TRBV5-1 to TRBJ2-7, with no clear D. Germline V gene lookup returns CDR1 SGHRS and CDR2 YFSETQ. This CDR3 has 14 amino acids. The CDR3: CASRLGLKAGEQYF. The CDR3 region has the DNA TGCGCCAGCAGATTGGGCCTGAAGGCCGGCGAGCAGTACTTC.

Points on this clonotype: Since a much larger clone is just one base distant, this may be a read error. V usage is TRBV25-1 and J usage is TRBJ2-7; TRBD1 matches at 9 bases. This CDR3 is 14 amino acids long. Germline V lookup: CDR1 MGHDK, CDR2 SYGVNS. The V gene end was trimmed by 11 bases and the J gene end by 5 bases; junction bases not matched to a gene: 13. CDR3 coding DNA: TGTGCCTGGAGTGCCTGGACAGGGGCGAACGAGCAGTACTTC. This translates into CAWSAWTGANEQYF.

The rearrangement joins TRBV2 to TRBJ2-5, with 11 bases matching TRBD2. CDR1 SNHLY and CDR2 FYNNEI come from the germline V gene. CDR3 length equals 15 residues. V was clipped by 4 bases and J by 2 bases; unmatched bases: 3. The DNA for the CDR3 is TGTGCCAGCAGTGGTCGACTAGCGGGACAAGAGACCCAGTACTTC. Residues: CASSGRLAGQETQYF.

There are many counts of this clonotype. Germline and junction disagree at one end, which may indicate a read error. V gene TRBV10-2 combines with J gene TRBJ1-6; TRBD1 aligns across 9 bases. The CDR3 length is 14 residues. Germline-derived CDR1 and CDR2 are WSHSY and SAAADI. Written as DNA, the CDR3 is TGCGCCAGCAGTGCGGGACAGGGCGAATCACCCTTCCACTTT. Amino acid sequence: CASSAGQGESPFHF.

This clonotype came up many times. The chain recombines TRBV4-1 with TRBJ2-1; 8 bases align to TRBD2. V gave up 0 bases and J gave up 4 bases; unmatched junction bases: 8. The CDR3 is 17 residues long. The germline gives CDR1 MGHRA, CDR2 YSYEKL. The CDR3 bases are TGCGCCAGCAGCCAAGATCCAGAAGCGGGGGCGTACAATGAGCAGTTCTTC. This codes for CASSQDPEAGAYNEQFF.